This T cell receptor beta chain was observed in a study of shared clonotypes between healthy human individuals. Study information: Per-donor plates numbered three CD4 naive, three CD4 memory, two CD8 naive and one CD8 memory.

This clone was seen more than once but under ten times. Profiling relied on immunoSEQ multiplex PCR, and the TCRdb table lists in-frame clones only, not all of them. The table records 2,500,000 or so clones, around 92% of them present only once. Germline V gene data show CDR1 as SGDLS and CDR2 as YYNGEE. V gave up 4 bases and J gave up 4 bases, with 14 bases separating them. CDR3 length: 14 residues. The material sequenced was naive CD4+ T cells from PBMCs. As for subset: CD45RA+ positively selected. The source is a man aged 18 to 30 in good health. Some clones in this sample may be carry-over from other donors' samples. The chain is built from TRBV9 and TRBJ1-1, with D perhaps TRBD1 (6 bases). The CDR3 DNA follows: TGTGCCAGCAGCACTGGACAGTCTGGCACTGAAGCTTTCTTT. Encoded protein: CASSTGQSGTEAFF.